This T cell receptor (beta chain) was captured in a study of T cells in Graves' hyperthyroidism and ophthalmopathy. The study's findings and limits: Most expanded thyroid clonotypes above 0.001 recurred in blood. Ophthalmopathy was model-predicted a median 6.5 months pre-onset.

Recently diagnosed hyperthyroidism of less than 2 months' duration affected patients aged 18 to 65. PBMCs stemmed from about 9.5 ml fresh peripheral blood. Points on this clonotype: As yet, its antigen is unknown.

CDR1 SQVTM and CDR2 ANQGSEA come from the germline V gene. With 1 base removed from V and 7 bases from J, the gap between germline ends came to 28 bases. The CDR3 contains 18 residues. RNA transcripts gave rise to amplified TCR beta CDR3 regions. In the first-round RT-PCR of the TCR CDR3, the HTBI primer set was used. TCRdb reprocessed the multiplex PCR reads via MiXCR and lists one record per CDR3 protein. Among hundreds of thousands of distinct CDR3 sequences listed, around a third were seen once. The chain links TRBV29-1 to TRBJ1-2, with no clear D. The sequencing sample was made of blood. The sequence came from a middle-aged woman with Graves' hyperthyroidism. CDR3 bases: TGCAGCGTTGAAGGAACGACTAGAGCGCCCTACCTTTTGCGTGGCTACACCTTC. As protein: CSVEGTTRAPYLLRGYTF.